The rows below give T cell receptor beta chains drawn from one sample of a study of patients and donors after allogeneic stem cell transplantation. TCRdb reprocessed the RT-PCR reads via MiXCR and lists one record per CDR3 protein. The sample records about 25,000 distinct CDR3 sequences, about 8% being singletons. The sequencing input was blood, either unsorted or a sorted T cell fraction (not recorded which). The origin of the receptors is a human donor who was either an allogeneic HSCT recipient or a stem cell or donor lymphocyte infusion donor (not recorded which). It is not recorded whose cells these are; they may come from a transplant donor. The CDR3 runs from the conserved cysteine through the conserved F or W. D genes are given only for firm matches. The size field is filled for only some rows; it gives once, few, many or a size class.

D: TRBD1; J: TRBJ1-2; size: many; V: TRBV11-2; CDR3: CASSLDQGRGYGYTF; DNA: TGTGCCAGCAGCTTAGATCAAGGCAGGGGGTATGGCTACACCTTC
D: NA; J: TRBJ2-7; size: many; V: TRBV6-5; CDR3: CASSYRQAYEQYF; DNA: TGTGCCAGCAGTTACCGACAGGCCTACGAGCAGTACTTC
D: NA; J: TRBJ2-7; size: NA; V: TRBV5-1; CDR3: CASSLGWVDEQYF; DNA: TGCGCCAGCAGCTTGGGTTGGGTCGACGAGCAGTACTTC
D: NA; J: TRBJ2-3; size: many; V: TRBV15; CDR3: CATSRGWSEGNTQYF; DNA: TGTGCCACCAGCAGAGGGTGGTCCGAGGGGAATACGCAGTATTTT
D: NA; J: TRBJ2-3; size: many; V: TRBV7-2; CDR3: CASSLLGTDTQYF; DNA: TGTGCCAGCAGCTTACTAGGGACAGATACGCAGTATTTT
D: TRBD2; J: TRBJ2-1; size: many; V: TRBV4-2; CDR3: CASSQVSASGGPYNEQFF; DNA: TGTGCCAGCAGCCAAGTCTCGGCTAGCGGGGGCCCTTACAATGAGCAGTTCTTC
D: NA; J: TRBJ2-7; size: medium-sized; V: TRBV21-1; CDR3: CAGSSGGARSDEQYF; DNA: TGTGCCGGGAGTAGCGGGGGGGCCAGGTCGGACGAGCAGTACTTC
D: NA; J: TRBJ1-1; size: NA; V: TRBV29-1; CDR3: CSVGRRGFTEAFF; DNA: TGCAGCGTTGGGCGCAGGGGATTCACTGAAGCTTTCTTT
D: NA; J: TRBJ1-2; size: many; V: TRBV7-3; CDR3: CASSLNGGGWYGYTF; DNA: TGTGCCAGCAGCTTAAACGGGGGGGGCTGGTATGGCTACACCTTC
D: NA; J: TRBJ2-6; size: NA; V: TRBV6-5; CDR3: CASSYWSSGANVLTF; DNA: TGTGCCAGCAGTTACTGGAGCTCTGGGGCCAACGTCCTGACTTTC
D: NA; J: TRBJ1-1; size: few; V: TRBV7-9; CDR3: CASSSPSRGAEAFF; DNA: TGTGCCAGCAGCTCTCCGTCCCGCGGGGCTGAAGCTTTCTTT
D: TRBD1; J: TRBJ1-6; size: many; V: TRBV27; CDR3: CATRQGGGNSPLHF; DNA: TGTGCCACCCGACAGGGGGGTGGTAATTCACCCCTCCACTTT
D: TRBD2; J: TRBJ2-1; size: few; V: TRBV28; CDR3: CASSLPLAGYNEQFF; DNA: TGTGCCAGCAGTTTACCCCTAGCGGGGTACAATGAGCAGTTCTTC
D: NA; J: TRBJ1-5; size: few; V: TRBV28; CDR3: CASSFNPDQPQHF; DNA: TGTGCCAGCAGTTTTAACCCGGATCAGCCCCAGCATTTT
D: TRBD1; J: TRBJ1-3; size: many; V: TRBV7-6; CDR3: CASSLSRTGSSGNTIYF; DNA: TGTGCCAGCAGCTTATCGCGGACAGGATCGTCTGGAAACACCATATATTTT
D: TRBD1; J: TRBJ2-1; size: NA; V: TRBV24-1; CDR3: CATSDPGTGLNEQFF; DNA: TGTGCCACCAGTGATCCCGGGACAGGTCTCAATGAGCAGTTCTTC
D: TRBD2; J: TRBJ2-1; size: few; V: TRBV28; CDR3: CASSLTGTSAEQFF; DNA: TGTGCCAGCAGTTTGACCGGGACTAGCGCTGAGCAGTTCTTC
D: NA; J: TRBJ2-7; size: many; V: TRBV7-9; CDR3: CASSPGGAGQYF; DNA: TGTGCCAGCAGCCCCGGAGGGGCCGGGCAGTACTTC
D: NA; J: TRBJ2-7; size: NA; V: TRBV20-1; CDR3: CSVPRPGSFYEQYF; DNA: TGCAGTGTCCCCCGGCCAGGTTCCTTCTACGAGCAGTACTTC
D: TRBD1; J: TRBJ1-1; size: medium-sized; V: TRBV5-1; CDR3: CASSFGGTASNTEAFF; DNA: TGCGCCAGCAGCTTCGGCGGGACAGCCTCGAACACTGAAGCTTTCTTT
D: NA; J: TRBJ2-1; size: few; V: TRBV20-1; CDR3: CSADSHSSYNEQFF; DNA: TGCAGTGCCGATAGTCATAGCTCCTACAATGAGCAGTTCTTC
D: TRBD1; J: TRBJ2-5; size: few; V: TRBV14; CDR3: CASSHDRGLNLETQYF; DNA: TGTGCCAGCAGCCATGACAGGGGTTTGAATTTAGAGACCCAGTACTTC
D: NA; J: TRBJ1-5; size: NA; V: TRBV7-9; CDR3: CASSHWSRHGNQPQHF; DNA: TGTGCCAGCAGCCACTGGTCCAGGCATGGCAATCAGCCCCAGCATTTT
D: NA; J: TRBJ2-7; size: few; V: TRBV20-1; CDR3: CSARTVPARYEQYF; DNA: TGCAGTGCTAGAACGGTCCCGGCGAGATACGAGCAGTACTTC
D: NA; J: TRBJ2-5; size: NA; V: TRBV24-1; CDR3: CATSDLGPGNQETQYF; DNA: TGTGCCACCAGTGATTTGGGTCCAGGGAACCAAGAGACCCAGTACTTC
D: NA; J: TRBJ2-7; size: many; V: TRBV28; CDR3: CASRSPDSFAYEQYF; DNA: TGTGCCAGCAGGTCCCCAGACAGTTTTGCGTACGAGCAGTACTTC
D: NA; J: TRBJ2-7; size: many; V: TRBV6-5; CDR3: CASSYEGDSYEQYF; DNA: TGTGCCAGCAGTTACGAGGGTGACTCCTACGAGCAGTACTTC
D: NA; J: TRBJ1-4; size: many; V: TRBV3-1; CDR3: CASSQNEEKLFF; DNA: TGTGCCAGCAGCCAAAATGAGGAAAAACTGTTTTTT
D: TRBD1; J: TRBJ2-5; size: many; V: TRBV7-9; CDR3: CASSDYRGFQETQYF; DNA: TGTGCCAGCAGCGACTACAGGGGATTCCAAGAGACCCAGTACTTC
D: NA; J: TRBJ1-4; size: many; V: TRBV20-1; CDR3: CSARRPNEKLFF; DNA: TGCAGTGCTAGAAGGCCCAATGAAAAACTGTTTTTT
D: NA; J: TRBJ1-2; size: NA; V: TRBV27; CDR3: CASGRGEYGYTF; DNA: TGTGCCAGCGGTAGGGGGGAATATGGCTACACCTTC
D: TRBD1; J: TRBJ1-2; size: NA; V: TRBV25-1; CDR3: CASSGRQGANYGYTF; DNA: TGTGCCAGCAGTGGGAGACAGGGGGCTAACTATGGCTACACCTTC
D: NA; J: TRBJ1-5; size: many; V: TRBV7-7; CDR3: CASSLMENQPQHF; DNA: TGTGCTAGCAGCTTAATGGAGAATCAGCCCCAGCATTTT
D: NA; J: TRBJ1-2; size: few; V: TRBV5-8; CDR3: CASTGGTKITGYTF; DNA: TGTGCCAGCACGGGGGGGACAAAAATTACTGGCTACACCTTC
D: NA; J: TRBJ1-1; size: many; V: TRBV5-1; CDR3: CASSPRAVDTEAFF; DNA: TGCGCCAGCAGTCCCAGGGCAGTGGACACTGAAGCTTTCTTT
D: NA; J: TRBJ1-5; size: many; V: TRBV5-1; CDR3: CASSLDGDQPQHF; DNA: TGCGCCAGCAGCCTGGATGGGGATCAGCCCCAGCATTTT
D: TRBD1; J: TRBJ1-3; size: NA; V: TRBV5-1; CDR3: CASSSQGATGNTIYF; DNA: TGCGCCAGCAGCTCACAGGGGGCCACTGGAAACACCATATATTTT
D: NA; J: TRBJ2-5; size: few; V: TRBV7-9; CDR3: CASSSRGSQQETQYF; DNA: TGTGCCAGCAGCTCACGGGGCTCACAGCAAGAGACCCAGTACTTC
D: NA; J: TRBJ1-3; size: many; V: TRBV12-3/TRBV12-4; CDR3: CASGESSGNTIYF; DNA: TGTGCGTCAGGAGAGAGCTCTGGAAACACCATATATTTT
D: TRBD2; J: TRBJ2-7; size: few; V: TRBV9; CDR3: CASNVDPGGREQYF; DNA: TGTGCCAGCAACGTAGACCCGGGGGGGAGGGAGCAGTACTTC
D: NA; J: TRBJ2-2; size: many; V: TRBV3-1; CDR3: CASSQGDSAGELFF; DNA: TGTGCCAGCAGCCAAGGTGATTCGGCCGGGGAGCTGTTTTTT
D: TRBD1; J: TRBJ1-1; size: few; V: TRBV29-1; CDR3: CSGGDRNTEAFF; DNA: TGCAGCGGGGGGGACAGGAACACTGAAGCTTTCTTT
D: NA; J: TRBJ2-1; size: NA; V: TRBV10-3; CDR3: CAIRSRDEQFF; DNA: TGTGCCATCAGGTCGAGAGATGAGCAGTTCTTC
D: TRBD1; J: TRBJ1-5; size: NA; V: TRBV18; CDR3: CASSHRGGSNQPQHF; DNA: TGTGCCAGCTCCCACAGGGGGGGTAGCAATCAGCCCCAGCATTTT
D: TRBD2; J: TRBJ2-5; size: NA; V: TRBV7-6; CDR3: CASSPQTSALQETQYF; DNA: TGTGCCAGCAGCCCTCAGACTAGCGCATTGCAAGAGACCCAGTACTTC
D: TRBD2; J: TRBJ2-1; size: NA; V: TRBV7-9; CDR3: CASSAAGGRYNEQFF; DNA: TGTGCCAGCAGCGCAGCGGGGGGACGATACAATGAGCAGTTCTTC
D: NA; J: TRBJ1-2; size: NA; V: TRBV11-1; CDR3: CASSLARRFLDRHDANYGYTF; DNA: TGTGCCAGCAGCTTAGCGAGGCGTTTTCTGGACAGACACGACGCTAACTATGGCTACACCTTC
D: NA; J: TRBJ1-6; size: many; V: TRBV5-8; CDR3: CASSLVPGSPLHF; DNA: TGTGCCAGCAGCTTGGTTCCTGGCTCACCCCTCCACTTT